A single sample gave rise to the 5 T cell receptor beta chains below, sequenced in a study of blood T cells in healthy people across ages. With a J-beta primer mix and a sample-barcoded 5' primer, a second PCR ran about 7 to 12 cycles. MiXCR, applied by TCRdb to the 5' RACE reads, yields one record per CDR3 protein. The sample has hundreds of thousands of distinct CDR3 sequences, 35% to 50% seen once. Input material: blood. Every receptor here comes from a man older than 75 in good health.

The chain uses TRBV4-1 and TRBJ2-5, with 7 bases lining up with TRBD2. Germline V lookup: CDR1 MGHRA, CDR2 YSYEKL. The CDR3 totals 17 residues. V trimming: 0 bases; J trimming: 1 base; junction bases outside the gene matches: 8. The CDR3 region is CASSQDWEGRPQETQYF. The DNA for the CDR3 is TGCGCCAGCAGCCAAGATTGGGAGGGTAGGCCCCAAGAGACCCAGTACTTC.

The chain joins TRBV19 to TRBJ2-1, with TRBD1 matching over 7 bases. TRBJ2-7 matches the DNA end more closely, so the J call is doubtful. CDR3 length: 16 residues. The germline V gene has CDR1 LNHDA and CDR2 SQIVND (reference sequence). CDR3 sequence: CASSIEGTVSYNEQYF. The CDR3, as DNA: TGTGCCAGTAGTATTGAGGGGACAGTTTCCTACAATGAGCAGTACTTC.

This clonotype was found a few times. The junction departs from the called germline gene at one end, perhaps through a read error. The gene calls are TRBV14 and TRBJ2-1, with TRBD1 as a possible D gene (5 bases). The germline CDR1 and CDR2 sequences are SGHDN and FVKESK. This CDR3 contains 12 residues. The CDR3 here is CASNQAGNEQFF. The CDR3 nucleotides are TGTGCCAGCAACCAAGCAGGGAATGAGCAGTTCTTC.

For this clonotype: Being one base from a much bigger clone, this may be a read error. This chain's CDR3 is CAGSPGQGTNTQYF. CDR3 DNA sequence: TGTGCCGGCAGTCCCGGACAGGGGACTAATACGCAGTATTTT. The J gene is TRBJ2-3, the V gene TRBV27; 9 bases align to TRBD1. Germline assignment: CDR1 MNHEY and CDR2 SMNVEV (reference sequence). CDR3 length: 14 residues.

The V call is TRBV12-3 or TRBV12-4, the J call TRBJ2-1; TRBD2 is a possible D gene (7 bases). This CDR3 has 17 amino acids. Trimming took 6 bases from V and 0 from J, leaving 18 bases between them. The DNA for the CDR3 is TGTGCCAGCAGCTCGAATTCCCGGGGGGCCTCCTACAATGAGCAGTTCTTC. Amino acid sequence: CASSSNSRGASYNEQFF.